One sample yielded the 30 T cell receptor beta chains listed below, sequenced in a study of blood T cell repertoires in COVID-19. Sequencing was performed with immunoSEQ multiplex PCR; in TCRdb, only in-frame clones are kept and a portion is missing. The table lists 110,000 to 150,000 clones, less than 85% of them singletons. Sequencing was done on a sample of PBMCs or T cells enriched from blood (not recorded which). The receptors originated from a woman aged 18-29 years who had been exposed to COVID-19.

The chain uses TRBV11-2 and TRBJ2-7, with D possibly TRBD2 on 6 matching bases. The CDR3 totals 17 residues. Trimming cost V 0 bases and J 0 bases, with 15 bases left between them. The germline CDR1 and CDR2 sequences are SGHAT and FQNNGV. As DNA, the CDR3 is TGTGCCAGCAGCTTAGATTTTCGGTACGGGGGCTCCTACGAGCAGTACTTC. Translation gives CASSLDFRYGGSYEQYF.

The chain carries TRBV19 and TRBJ1-6; D call uncertain. From germline, CDR1 is LNHDA and CDR2 SQIVND (reference sequence). The CDR3 has 13 amino acids. V shed 6 bases and J shed 4 bases, with 7 bases lying between them. As DNA, the CDR3 is TGTGCCAGTAGGACGGAGTATAATTCACCCCTCCACTTT. Its translation is CASRTEYNSPLHF.

J is TRBJ1-6 and V is TRBV9; 7 nucleotides line up with TRBD1. The germline V gene encodes CDR1 SGDLS and CDR2 YYNGEE. This CDR3 is built from 16 residues. After removal of 0 bases from V and 5 bases from J, the junction contained 5 bases not matched to a gene. The CDR3 DNA reads as TGTGCCAGCAGCGTAGGACAGGGCTTGAATAATTCACCCCTCCACTTT. This translates into CASSVGQGLNNSPLHF. Based on the CDR3 plus reference TRBV9 and TRBJ1-6, the full variable domain is DSGVTQTPKHLITATGQRVTLRCSPRSGDLSVYWYQQSLDQGLQFLIQYYNGEERAKGNILERFSAQQFPDLHSELNLSSLELGDSALYFCASSVGQGLNNSPLHFGNGTRLTVT.

The V call is TRBV27, the J call TRBJ2-1, with 11 positions matching TRBD2. The CDR3 runs 15 residues. Trimming took 1 base from V and 8 from J; bases not matched to a gene: 4. CDR1 MNHEY and CDR2 SMNVEV come from the germline V gene (reference sequence). In nucleotides, the CDR3 is TGTGCCAGCAGTTTATGGGTAGCGGGAGGGCATGAGCAGTTCTTC. It yields the protein CASSLWVAGGHEQFF.

In its sample, this clone was seen a few times. The rearrangement joins TRBV2 to TRBJ1-1; no reliable D call. V lost 3 bases to trimming and J lost 1 base, with 9 bases between them. Looked up from germline, CDR1 is SNHLY and CDR2 is FYNNEI. The CDR3 consists of 14 residues. In DNA form, the CDR3 reads TGTGCCAGCAGTGAGAACAGTTGGAACACTGAAGCTTTCTTT. Its translation is CASSENSWNTEAFF.

CDR3 DNA: TGTGCCAGCCGTGGGGGGGGTGAGCAGTTCTTC. It translates to CASRGGGEQFF. This rearrangement joins TRBV2 to TRBJ2-1; 7 positions agree with TRBD2. The CDR3 runs to 11 residues. Germline CDR1 reads SNHLY; CDR2 reads FYNNEI. Germline trimming cut 8 bases from V and 9 bases from J; bases unmatched to any gene: 4.

The table lists this clone with many counts. The J gene is TRBJ1-3, the V gene TRBV29-1; no firm D call. Germline CDR1 is SQVTM and CDR2 is ANQGSEA. The CDR3 is 11 residues long. V gave up 6 bases and J gave up 0 bases, with 3 bases separating them. The CDR3 spells CSVGSGNTIYF. The CDR3 nucleotides read TGCAGCGTCGGCTCTGGAAACACCATATATTTT.

The rearrangement uses TRBV6-2 or TRBV6-3 and TRBJ1-5; 9 bases align to TRBD1. The CDR3 is made up of 13 amino acids. Germline V gene sequence: CDR1 MNHEY, CDR2 SVGEGT. V lost 5 bases and J lost 9; bases outside the gene matches: 5. CDR3 bases: TGTGCCAGCAGTAACAGGGGGCTTCGGCCCCAGCATTTT. Translated, it gives CASSNRGLRPQHF.

V is TRBV15 and J is TRBJ2-7; 7 bases agree with TRBD1. Trimming removed 6 bases from V and 5 bases from J; junction bases left unmatched: 7. The CDR3 is made up of 13 amino acids. Germline V gene data show CDR1 as LNHNV and CDR2 as YYDKDF (reference sequence). In nucleotides, the CDR3 is TGTGCCACCAGAGACAGGGATCGGGACGAGCAGTACTTC. It specifies CATRDRDRDEQYF.

The chain joins TRBV7-2 to TRBJ2-3; D is ambiguous. The CDR3 sequence is 12 residues long. Trimming shortened V by 2 bases and J by 4 bases, and 4 bases separated the two germline ends. The V gene's germline CDR1 is SGHTA and CDR2 FQGNSA. The chain's CDR3 is CASSLIADTQYF. In DNA, the CDR3 is TGTGCCAGCAGCTTAATCGCAGATACGCAGTATTTT.

The gene calls are TRBV10-1 and TRBJ2-1; TRBD2 agrees at 14 bases. This CDR3 is 18 amino acids long. Germline lookup yields CDR1 WNHNN and CDR2 SYGVQD (reference sequence). V dropped 6 bases and J dropped 1; count of bases not matched to a gene: 8. CDR3 bases: TGCGCCAGCAGCCCCGGGACTAGCGGGAGTATGTCCTACAATGAGCAGTTCTTC. It encodes CASSPGTSGSMSYNEQFF.

The CDR3, as DNA: TGTGCCAGCAGTCCACCCACAGGGGGCCAAACCTCCTACGAGCAGTACTTC. The encoded protein is CASSPPTGGQTSYEQYF. The J gene is TRBJ2-7, the V gene TRBV25-1; TRBD1 aligns across 9 bases. The CDR3 is 17 amino acids. Germline V gene lookup returns CDR1 MGHDK and CDR2 SYGVNS. The trim removed 5 bases at V and 0 bases at J, leaving 11 bases unmatched.

The V call is TRBV28, the J call TRBJ1-6; 8 bases agree with TRBD1. The V gene's germline CDR1 is MDHEN and CDR2 SYDVKM. V trimming: 8 bases; J trimming: 7 bases; junction bases outside the gene matches: 7. The CDR3 is made up of 14 amino acids. The CDR3 region is CASGRDRSNSPLHF. CDR3 coding DNA: TGTGCCAGCGGACGGGACAGGAGCAATTCACCCCTCCACTTT.

The rearrangement joins TRBV10-2 to TRBJ1-6, with D possibly TRBD1 on 6 matching bases. The CDR3 sequence is 14 residues long. The germline gives CDR1 WSHSY, CDR2 SAAADI. V lost 3 bases to trimming and J lost 9 bases, with 12 bases between them. In nucleotides, the CDR3 is TGCGCCAGCAGTGAAAGGGGGAGGGGTTCACCCCTCCACTTT. Translated: CASSERGRGSPLHF.

This clone was counted between two and nine times. The chain links TRBV6-2 or TRBV6-3 to TRBJ2-7; D remains unclear. CDR3 length: 14 residues. V gave up 0 bases and J gave up 0 bases, with 6 bases separating them. Germline values: CDR1 MNHEY, CDR2 SVGEGT. This CDR3 reads CASSYSTNSYEQYF. The CDR3 bases are TGTGCCAGCAGTTACTCGACAAACTCCTACGAGCAGTACTTC.

This chain joins TRBV30 and TRBJ2-2; TRBD1 agrees at 10 bases. The CDR3 runs 15 residues. The germline V gene encodes CDR1 GTSNPN and CDR2 SVGIG (reference sequence). Trimming took 7 bases from V and 1 from J; bases not matched to a gene: 6. In DNA form, the CDR3 reads TGTGCCTCCGGGACAGGGGCCGGGAACACCGGGGAGCTGTTTTTT. This codes for CASGTGAGNTGELFF.

In its sample, this clone was seen once. The chain combines TRBV6-5 with TRBJ2-1; 15 positions agree with TRBD2. Germline V gene data show CDR1 as MNHEY and CDR2 as SVGAGI. The CDR3 contains 15 residues. The V and J ends lost 6 bases and 6 bases, in that order; junction bases with no gene match: 3. CDR3 protein: CASRMGLAGGNEQFF. The DNA of the CDR3 is TGTGCCAGCAGGATGGGACTAGCGGGAGGCAATGAGCAGTTCTTC.

The chain employs TRBV5-4 and TRBJ2-1; 14 bases match TRBD2. The CDR3 loop spans 14 amino acids. V shed 5 bases and J 6 bases; nucleotides not matched to a gene: 1. Germline-derived CDR1 and CDR2 are SGHNT and YYREEE (reference sequence). In nucleotides, the CDR3 is TGTGCCAGCAGAGGGACTAGCGGGAGCAATGAGCAGTTCTTC. It is translated as CASRGTSGSNEQFF.

The rearrangement links TRBV24-1 to TRBJ1-2, with 7 bases fitting TRBD1. Germline V gene sequence: CDR1 KGHDR, CDR2 SFDVKD. The CDR3 loop spans 14 amino acids. Unmatched junction bases numbered 5, after V lost 5 bases and J lost 3 bases. CDR3 nucleotide sequence: TGTGCCACCAGTGGAAGGCAGGGGGACTATGGCTACACCTTC. It codes for CATSGRQGDYGYTF.

The rearrangement links TRBV7-2 to TRBJ2-7; D perhaps matches TRBD1 (5 bases). The CDR3 spans 17 residues. The V end lost 0 bases, the J end lost 5 bases, and 20 bases lay between the germline ends. CDR1 and CDR2 (germline): SGHTA, FQGNSA. The CDR3 reads CASSLAIVPGRSNEQYF. The CDR3 DNA reads TGTGCCAGCAGCTTAGCGATTGTTCCAGGGCGGTCCAACGAGCAGTACTTC.

This chain uses TRBV19 with TRBJ1-5; tentative D call: TRBD1 (6 bases). Germline V gene lookup returns CDR1 LNHDA and CDR2 SQIVND (reference sequence). CDR3 length: 15 amino acids. Trimming took off 5 bases at V and 7 bases at J, with 18 bases between the two ends. CDR3: CASSRQQGTGQPQHF. The CDR3 nucleotides read TGTGCCAGTAGTCGTCAACAGGGAACCGGCCAGCCCCAGCATTTT.

V gene TRBV10-3 combines with J gene TRBJ2-1; maybe TRBD2 (6 bases). V was cut by 5 bases and J by 6 bases, with 17 bases left in between. The germline V gene has CDR1 ENHRY and CDR2 SYGVKD. The CDR3 runs to 15 residues. The DNA for the CDR3 is TGTGCCATCAGTCCACTGGGACTGGATAGCAATGAGCAGTTCTTC. Its translation is CAISPLGLDSNEQFF.

The rearrangement links TRBV19 to TRBJ1-1; TRBD1 aligns across 8 bases. The ends lost 6 bases at V and 5 bases at J; junction bases unmatched: 5. Per germline, CDR1 LNHDA and CDR2 SQIVND (reference sequence). This CDR3 spans 13 amino acids. The CDR3 loop is CASSWGQATEAFF. For the CDR3, the DNA is TGTGCCAGTAGCTGGGGACAGGCGACTGAAGCTTTCTTT. Drawing the rest from reference TRBV19 and TRBJ1-1, the complete variable domain is DGGITQSPKYLFRKEGQNVTLSCEQNLNHDAMYWYRQDPGQGLRLIYYSQIVNDFQKGDIAEGYSVSREKKESFPLTVTSAQKNPTAFYLCASSWGQATEAFFGQGTRLTVV.

The V gene is TRBV6-5, the J gene TRBJ1-5; D is unclear. V was pared by 6 bases and J by 3 bases, with 12 bases between. CDR1 is MNHEY and CDR2 is SVGAGI in the germline V gene. The CDR3 extends over 14 amino acids. The CDR3 DNA follows: TGTGCCAGCAGCCGCGGCGGGTTCAATCAGCCCCAGCATTTT. Its protein product is CASSRGGFNQPQHF.

J is TRBJ2-6 and V is TRBV19; 7 bases align to TRBD1. Germline V CDR1 and CDR2: LNHDA, SQIVND (reference sequence). The CDR3 runs 15 residues. The trim removed 6 bases at V and 4 bases at J, leaving 6 bases unmatched. DNA for the CDR3: TGTGCCAGTAGGACAGGGTCTACCGGGGCCAACGTCCTGACTTTC. This sequence encodes CASRTGSTGANVLTF.

The chain links TRBV28 to TRBJ2-1; 8 bases align to TRBD2. Germline V CDR1 and CDR2: MDHEN, SYDVKM. The CDR3 is 14 amino acids. With 3 bases clipped from V and 4 bases from J, the junction kept 2 bases outside the gene matches. The CDR3 region has the DNA TGTGCCAGCAGTTTTTCTAGCGGGTACAATGAGCAGTTCTTC. Protein sequence: CASSFSSGYNEQFF.

This rearrangement joins TRBV11-2 to TRBJ2-3; D not certain. Deletions cut 5 bases from V and 2 bases from J, with 11 bases between. The CDR3 runs to 14 residues. Germline V gene sequence: CDR1 SGHAT, CDR2 FQNNGV. The CDR3 sequence is CASSLRQNTDTQYF. The DNA for the CDR3 is TGTGCCAGCAGCCTGCGACAAAACACAGATACGCAGTATTTT.

This clone was observed a handful of times. The chain carries TRBV18 and TRBJ1-6; no reliable D call. The CDR3 runs 13 residues. Deletions cut 3 bases from V and 6 bases from J, with 6 bases between. Germline CDR1 and CDR2: KGHSH and LQKENI. CDR3 in amino acids: CASSPPSNSPLHF. The CDR3 DNA reads as TGTGCCAGCTCACCTCCCAGTAATTCACCCCTCCACTTT.

CDR3 amino acids: CAWRKWSGQDNSPLHF. The CDR3 region has the DNA TGTGCCTGGAGGAAGTGGTCGGGACAGGATAATTCACCCCTCCACTTT. This rearrangement joins TRBV30 to TRBJ1-6; 8 positions agree with TRBD1. The J segment lost 5 bases and the V segment lost 3 bases, leaving 9 bases of the junction unmatched. The CDR3 runs to 16 residues. Germline loops: CDR1 GTSNPN, CDR2 SVGIG (reference sequence).

The chain joins TRBV27 to TRBJ1-1; D gene uncertain. Germline values: CDR1 MNHEY, CDR2 SMNVEV (reference sequence). This CDR3 has 15 amino acids. V was clipped by 6 bases and J by 0 bases, with 14 bases between them. CDR3 region: CASSYKSTMNTEAFF. For the CDR3, the DNA is TGTGCCAGCAGCTACAAAAGTACTATGAACACTGAAGCTTTCTTT.